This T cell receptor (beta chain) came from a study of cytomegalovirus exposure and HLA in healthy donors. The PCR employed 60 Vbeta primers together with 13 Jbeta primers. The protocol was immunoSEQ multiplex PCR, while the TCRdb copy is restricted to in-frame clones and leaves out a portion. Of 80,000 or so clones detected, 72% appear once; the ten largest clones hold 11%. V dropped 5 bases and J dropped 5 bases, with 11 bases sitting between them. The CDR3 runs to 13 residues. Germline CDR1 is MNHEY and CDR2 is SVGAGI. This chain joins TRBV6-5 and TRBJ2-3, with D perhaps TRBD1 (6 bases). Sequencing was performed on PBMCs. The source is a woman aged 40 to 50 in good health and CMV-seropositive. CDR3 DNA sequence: TGTGCCAGCAGTACAGGGAACCGAGATACGCAGTATTTT. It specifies CASSTGNRDTQYF.